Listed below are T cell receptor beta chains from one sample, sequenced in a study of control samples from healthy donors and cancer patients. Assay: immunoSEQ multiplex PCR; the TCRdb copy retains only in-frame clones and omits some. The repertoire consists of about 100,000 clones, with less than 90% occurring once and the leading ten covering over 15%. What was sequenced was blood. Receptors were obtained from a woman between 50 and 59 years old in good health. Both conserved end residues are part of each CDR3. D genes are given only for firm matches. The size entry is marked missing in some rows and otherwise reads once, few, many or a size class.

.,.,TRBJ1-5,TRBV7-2,CASSLVLVIGGNQPQHF,TGTGCCAGCAGCTTAGTATTGGTCATAGGCGGCAATCAGCCCCAGCATTTT
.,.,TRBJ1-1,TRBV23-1,CASSQSQGPRTEAFF,TGCGCCAGCAGTCAATCCCAGGGGCCGAGAACTGAAGCTTTCTTT
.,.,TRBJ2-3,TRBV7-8,CASGLTTSTDTQYF,TGTGCCAGCGGCCTGACAACTAGCACAGATACGCAGTATTTT
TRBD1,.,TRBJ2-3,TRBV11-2,CASRSGTVSTDTQYF,TGTGCCAGCAGATCCGGGACAGTTAGCACAGATACGCAGTATTTT
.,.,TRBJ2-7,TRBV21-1,CASSKTRVPYEQYF,TGTGCCAGCAGCAAAACCAGGGTCCCCTACGAGCAGTACTTC
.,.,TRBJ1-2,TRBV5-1,CASSLQGKSYTF,TGCGCCAGCAGCCTCCAGGGTAAGAGCTACACCTTC
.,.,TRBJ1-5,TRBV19,CASSIGTVNQPQHF,TGTGCCAGTAGTATAGGGACGGTAAATCAGCCCCAGCATTTT
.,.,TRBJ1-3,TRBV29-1,CSVRSGNTIYF,TGCAGCGTGCGCTCTGGAAACACCATATATTTT
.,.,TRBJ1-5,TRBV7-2,CASSLWYPNQPQHF,TGTGCCAGCAGCTTATGGTACCCCAATCAGCCCCAGCATTTT
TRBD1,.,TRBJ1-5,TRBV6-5,CASSSWTGNQPQHF,TGTGCCAGCAGTTCCTGGACAGGGAATCAGCCCCAGCATTTT
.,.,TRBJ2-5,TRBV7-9,CASSREDRSRGETQYF,TGTGCCAGCAGTCGGGAGGACAGGTCCCGGGGAGAGACCCAGTACTTC
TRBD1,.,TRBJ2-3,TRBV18,CASSYKGQASTDTQYF,TGTGCCAGCTCCTACAAGGGACAGGCTAGCACAGATACGCAGTATTTT
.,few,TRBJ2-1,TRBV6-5,CASSYVVGRRYNEQFF,TGTGCCAGCAGTTACGTGGTCGGACGTCGCTACAATGAGCAGTTCTTC
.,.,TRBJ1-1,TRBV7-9,CASSLATGNTEAFF,TGTGCCAGCAGCTTAGCGACTGGGAACACTGAAGCTTTCTTT
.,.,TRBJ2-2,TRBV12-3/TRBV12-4,CASSFIYTGELFF,TGTGCCAGCAGTTTTATCTACACCGGGGAGCTGTTTTTT
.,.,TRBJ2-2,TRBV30,CAWKQGWIYTGELFF,TGTGCCTGGAAGCAGGGTTGGATCTACACCGGGGAGCTGTTTTTT
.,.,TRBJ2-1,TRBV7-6,CASTPTAASSYNEQFF,TGTGCCAGCACCCCAACCGCGGCAAGCTCCTACAATGAGCAGTTCTTC
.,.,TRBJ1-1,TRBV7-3,CASSFTSNTEAFF,TGTGCCAGCAGCTTCACATCGAACACTGAAGCTTTCTTT
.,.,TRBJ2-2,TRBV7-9,CASSPLGIAGELFF,TGTGCCAGCAGCCCCCTAGGGATAGCCGGGGAGCTGTTTTTT
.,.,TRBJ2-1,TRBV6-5,CASSKRGLDNEQFF,TGTGCCAGCAGCAAGAGAGGACTCGACAATGAGCAGTTCTTC
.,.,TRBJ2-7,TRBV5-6,CASSLINRQVVHEQYF,TGTGCCAGCAGCCTCATAAACCGACAGGTTGTACACGAGCAGTACTTC
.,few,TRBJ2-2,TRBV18,CASSNLRSKGMSTGELFF,TGTGCCAGCTCTAACCTCCGATCGAAGGGGATGAGCACCGGGGAGCTGTTTTTT
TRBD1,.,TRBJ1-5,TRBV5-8,CASSSDRASNQPQHF,TGTGCCAGCAGCTCCGACAGGGCGAGCAATCAGCCCCAGCATTTT
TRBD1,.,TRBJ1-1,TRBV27,CASSLYQGGEAFF,TGTGCCAGCAGTTTGTACCAGGGGGGTGAAGCTTTCTTT
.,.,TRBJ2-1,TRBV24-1,CATSTRVSEQFF,TGTGCCACCAGTACCAGGGTCAGTGAGCAGTTCTTC
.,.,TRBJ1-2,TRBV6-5,CASRGINYGYTF,TGTGCCAGCAGAGGGATTAACTATGGCTACACCTTC
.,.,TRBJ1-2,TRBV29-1,CSVEDQQGYGYTF,TGCAGCGTTGAAGATCAACAGGGCTATGGCTACACCTTC
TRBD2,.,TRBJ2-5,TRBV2,CASRQRGYKETQYF,TGTGCCAGCAGGCAGCGGGGCTATAAAGAGACCCAGTACTTC
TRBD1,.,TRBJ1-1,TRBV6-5,CASSYRTGAWEAFF,TGTGCCAGCAGTTATCGAACAGGGGCCTGGGAGGCTTTCTTT
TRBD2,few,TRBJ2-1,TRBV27,CASSARTSGDNEQFF,TGTGCCAGCAGTGCCCGGACTAGCGGGGACAATGAGCAGTTCTTC
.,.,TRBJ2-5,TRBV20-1,CSAVIQETQYF,TGCAGTGCCGTCATACAAGAGACCCAGTACTTC
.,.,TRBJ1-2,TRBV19,CASSTESDGANYGYTF,TGTGCCAGTAGTACTGAATCGGACGGGGCTAACTATGGCTACACCTTC
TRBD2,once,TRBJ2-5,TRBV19,CASSARRGLAGRTFQETQYF,TGTGCCAGTAGTGCCCGAAGGGGTTTAGCGGGGCGGACGTTTCAAGAGACCCAGTACTTC
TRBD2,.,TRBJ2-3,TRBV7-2,CASSPRQRGSTDTQYF,TGTGCCAGCAGTCCCCGGCAGCGGGGGAGCACAGATACGCAGTATTTT
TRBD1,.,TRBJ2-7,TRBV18,CASSRDRAYEQYF,TGTGCCAGCTCACGAGACAGGGCCTACGAGCAGTACTTC
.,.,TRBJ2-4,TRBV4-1,CASSLSRQSLAKNIQYF,TGCGCCAGCAGCCTGAGTAGGCAAAGTCTAGCCAAAAACATTCAGTACTTC
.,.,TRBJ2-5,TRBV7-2,CASSLGGGHQETQYF,TGTGCCAGCAGCTTGGGGGGAGGACACCAAGAGACCCAGTACTTC
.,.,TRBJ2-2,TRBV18,CASSPRDTLTGELFF,TGTGCCAGCTCACCCCGGGACACCCTAACCGGGGAGCTGTTTTTT
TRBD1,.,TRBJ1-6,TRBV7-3,CASSAGDSRSPLHF,TGTGCCAGCAGCGCCGGGGACAGCCGGTCACCCCTCCACTTT
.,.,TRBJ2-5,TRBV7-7,CASSLGFWERGYQETQYF,TGTGCCAGCAGCTTAGGATTCTGGGAACGGGGTTACCAAGAGACCCAGTACTTC
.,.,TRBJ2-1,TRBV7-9,CASSLALKGEQFF,TGTGCCAGCAGCTTAGCGCTTAAGGGTGAGCAGTTCTTC
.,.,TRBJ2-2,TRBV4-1,CASSQDGGTGGELFF,TGCGCCAGCAGCCAAGATGGGGGGACCGGCGGGGAGCTGTTTTTT
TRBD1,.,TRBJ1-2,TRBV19,CASIRDRVEGYTF,TGTGCCAGTATCCGAGACAGGGTCGAAGGCTACACCTTC
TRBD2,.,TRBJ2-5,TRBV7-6,CASSQGLAKGLETQYF,TGTGCCAGCAGCCAGGGACTAGCCAAAGGTTTGGAGACCCAGTACTTC
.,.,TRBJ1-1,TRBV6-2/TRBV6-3,CASSYSIRLETANTEAFF,TGTGCCAGCAGTTACTCGATAAGATTGGAGACAGCGAACACTGAAGCTTTCTTT
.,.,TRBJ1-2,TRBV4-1,CASSQVLSGGYTF,TGCGCCAGCAGCCAAGTGTTATCGGGGGGCTACACCTTC
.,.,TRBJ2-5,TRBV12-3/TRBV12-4,CASSRTNQETQYF,TGTGCCAGCAGTCGCACCAACCAAGAGACCCAGTACTTC
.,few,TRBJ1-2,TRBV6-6,CASSYSAGYYGYTF,TGTGCCAGCAGTTACTCGGCAGGGTACTATGGCTACACCTTC
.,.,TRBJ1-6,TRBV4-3,CASSQDRGVGGSPLHF,TGCGCCAGCAGCCAAGATCGAGGGGTAGGAGGATCACCCCTCCACTTT
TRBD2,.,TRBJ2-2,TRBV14,CASSRLTSGIYTGELFF,TGTGCCAGCAGCCGGTTGACTAGCGGGATTTACACCGGGGAGCTGTTTTTT
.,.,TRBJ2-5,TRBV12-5,CASGLPTETQYF,TGTGCTAGTGGTTTGCCGACAGAGACCCAGTACTTC
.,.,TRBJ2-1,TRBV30,CAWREQLVTYNEQFF,TGTGCCTGGAGGGAACAGTTGGTCACCTACAATGAGCAGTTCTTC
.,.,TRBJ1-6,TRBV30,CAWNWEGSPLHF,TGTGCCTGGAACTGGGAGGGTTCACCCCTCCACTTT
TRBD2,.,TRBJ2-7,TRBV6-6,CASSLSGGLPYEQYF,TGTGCCAGCAGCCTTAGCGGGGGACTACCCTACGAGCAGTACTTC
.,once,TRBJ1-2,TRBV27,CASSSSQGSYGYTF,TGTGCCAGCAGTTCCTCTCAGGGGTCCTATGGCTACACCTTC
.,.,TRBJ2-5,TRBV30,CAWSVLKTGGFWTQYF,TGTGCCTGGAGTGTACTGAAGACGGGGGGCTTTTGGACCCAGTACTTC
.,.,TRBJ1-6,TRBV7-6,CASSLGPTDYNSPLHF,TGTGCCAGCAGCCTTGGCCCGACGGACTATAATTCACCCCTCCACTTT
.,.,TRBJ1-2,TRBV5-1,CASSLSAGRLDGYTF,TGCGCCAGCAGCCTCTCAGCGGGAAGACTTGATGGCTACACCTTC